This paragraph reports one T cell receptor beta chain. This CDR3 comprises 17 residues. The sample belongs to a study of T cell responses to AZD1222 COVID-19 vaccine. Sequencing was performed with immunoSEQ multiplex PCR; in TCRdb, only in-frame clones are kept and a portion is missing. The profile shows some 150,000 clones, approximately 93% of them singletons. This receptor was taken from an adult in good health. This specimen was peripheral blood, taken on day 0 of AZD1222 vaccination. The rearrangement uses TRBV21-1 and TRBJ2-1; TRBD2, the table's D call, was not compared with the DNA. TRBV21-1 is shown as a pseudogene. The CDR3 region is CASSKVPDCSSYNEQFF. CDR3 coding DNA: TGTGCCAGCAGCAAAGTTCCGGACTGCAGCTCCTACAATGAGCAGTTCTTC.